Each of the 29 T cell receptor beta chains below was sequenced from the same sample in a study of post-analysis software for immune sequencing data. Included in the TCR beta cDNA libraries were unique molecular identifiers. TCRdb used MiXCR to reprocess the PCR reads, holding one entry per CDR3 protein. The data hold roughly 730,000 distinct CDR3 sequences, with around 27% observed a single time. Which antigens these TCRs recognize remains unknown. Overall study results and limits: TRBV5-6, TRBV5-1 and TRBV20-1 belonged to a set of about five TRBV segments that were more frequent in patients than controls.

The specimen was blood. Every receptor here comes from a girl between 5 and 17 years old with multiple sclerosis.

This clonotype was detected a few times. The chain is built from TRBV6-6 and TRBJ2-7, with D hard to call. Germline assignment: CDR1 MNHNY and CDR2 SVGAGI (reference sequence). The germline V and J ends were trimmed by 6 bases and 3 bases, with 12 bases remaining between them. CDR3 length: 13 residues. This CDR3 is CASSPTKNYEQYF. DNA for the CDR3: TGTGCCAGCAGCCCTACGAAGAACTACGAGCAGTACTTC.

The rearrangement links TRBV7-9 to TRBJ2-5; D assignment may be TRBD1 or TRBD2 (5 bases each). Gene TRBJ2-7 matches the end of the DNA better, so the J call may be wrong. The CDR3 has 16 amino acids. Germline CDR1 reads SEHNR; CDR2 reads FQNEAQ (reference sequence). The CDR3 bases are TGTGCCAGCAGCTTAGCGACGGGACCCAGGACCTACGAGCAGTACTTC. Protein sequence: CASSLATGPRTYEQYF.

The chain couples TRBV5-5 to TRBJ2-7; D may be TRBD2 (5 bases). CDR3 length equals 14 residues. The germline V and J ends were trimmed by 4 bases and 3 bases, with 14 bases remaining between them. From germline, CDR1 is SGHKS and CDR2 YYEKEE (reference sequence). Here the CDR3 reads CASSPVGVGYEQYF. DNA for the CDR3: TGTGCCAGCAGCCCCGTCGGGGTGGGCTACGAGCAGTACTTC.

The chain recombines TRBV10-3 with TRBJ2-3; 7 positions agree with TRBD1. The germline gives CDR1 ENHRY, CDR2 SYGVKD. Trimming took 8 bases from V and 0 from J; bases not matched to a gene: 5. The CDR3 is 14 residues long. The CDR3 loop is CAIGQAASTDTQYF. The CDR3 DNA follows: TGTGCCATCGGACAGGCCGCTAGCACAGATACGCAGTATTTT.

This chain joins TRBV10-3 and TRBJ2-5, with D possibly being TRBD1 or TRBD2 (5 bases each). Germline V gene lookup returns CDR1 ENHRY and CDR2 SYGVKD. The CDR3 is 17 residues long. V lost 0 bases and J lost 1, with 15 bases in between. This CDR3 reads CAISESVGTDLQETQYF. In DNA form, the CDR3 reads TGTGCCATCAGTGAGTCGGTAGGGACGGATCTCCAAGAGACCCAGTACTTC.

This clonotype appeared once. The V call is TRBV6-6, the J call TRBJ2-3; D is ambiguous. CDR3 size: 12 residues. Trimming removed 8 bases at V and 4 bases at J, with 10 bases between. Germline CDR1 is MNHNY and CDR2 is SVGAGI (reference sequence). The DNA for the CDR3 is TGTGCCAGCTGGGATGGGGCAGATACGCAGTATTTT. This encodes CASWDGADTQYF.

This clonotype showed up just a few times. The J gene is TRBJ1-1, the V gene TRBV29-1; D is perhaps TRBD1 (5 bases). Per germline, CDR1 SQVTM and CDR2 ANQGSEA. The CDR3 totals 13 residues. V lost 7 bases, J lost 4 bases, and 16 bases lay in between. CDR3 in amino acids: CSAERGGSTEAFF. CDR3 in DNA: TGCAGCGCGGAAAGGGGTGGAAGCACTGAAGCTTTCTTT.

The CDR3, as DNA: TGTGCCAGCGACGGCGGAGGTGAAAAACTGTTTTTT. Protein: CASDGGGEKLFF. This sequence joins TRBV6-1 and TRBJ1-4; D is unclear. Per the germline V gene, CDR1 is MNHNS and CDR2 is SASEGT. CDR3 length: 12 residues. V was cut by 8 bases and J by 7 bases, with 11 bases left in between.

This clonotype was detected only once. V is TRBV13 and J is TRBJ2-1; D might be TRBD1 (5 bases). V was trimmed by 5 bases and J by 9 bases, leaving 17 bases between them. Germline CDR1 reads PRHDT; CDR2 reads FYEKMQ (reference sequence). The CDR3 has 14 amino acids. The CDR3 nucleotides are TGTGCCAGCAGCGTCCCCCAGGACATTGGTGAGCAGTTCTTC. Amino acid sequence: CASSVPQDIGEQFF.

This clonotype was seen more than once but under ten times. The chain carries TRBV5-1 and TRBJ1-1; 7 positions agree with TRBD1. Germline CDR1 is SGHRS and CDR2 is YFSETQ. Trimming cost V 2 bases and J 5 bases; bases outside gene matches: 9. The CDR3 spans 15 residues. CDR3 region: CASSFRLRGPTEAFF. The CDR3 DNA is TGCGCCAGCAGCTTCCGTCTGAGGGGGCCAACTGAAGCTTTCTTT.

There are a few counts of this clonotype. The chain joins TRBV6-5 to TRBJ2-4, with TRBD2 matching 8 bases. Trimming at V came to 2 bases and at J to 6 bases, leaving 6 bases not matched to a gene. This CDR3 comprises 15 residues. Germline loops: CDR1 MNHEY, CDR2 SVGAGI. Written as DNA, the CDR3 is TGTGCCAGCAGTTACGTGAAAAGCGGGGGAAACATTCAGTACTTC. Amino acids: CASSYVKSGGNIQYF.

This clonotype was detected many times. V usage is TRBV25-1 and J usage is TRBJ2-7; no reliable D call. Germline loops: CDR1 MGHDK, CDR2 SYGVNS. The CDR3 totals 11 residues. The V end was cut by 2 bases, the J end by 4 bases, with 3 bases between. The CDR3 sequence: CASSEIYEQYF. CDR3 nucleotide sequence: TGTGCCAGCAGTGAAATTTACGAGCAGTACTTC.

This clonotype occurred a few times. The chain employs TRBV7-9 and TRBJ1-1; a possible D gene is TRBD1 (6 bases). CDR3 size: 16 residues. Germline values: CDR1 SEHNR, CDR2 FQNEAQ (reference sequence). With 1 base removed from V and 3 bases from J, the gap between germline ends came to 15 bases. The CDR3 loop reads CASSLVLGRGDTEAFF. Here the CDR3 DNA reads TGTGCCAGCAGCTTAGTCCTCGGCAGGGGAGACACTGAAGCTTTCTTT.

This clonotype was detected a few times. The chain recombines TRBV5-1 with TRBJ1-4; D call uncertain. V was pared by 0 bases and J by 0 bases, with 6 bases between. CDR3 length equals 15 residues. Germline CDR1 reads SGHRS; CDR2 reads YFSETQ. Here the CDR3 DNA reads TGCGCCAGCAGCTTGGATGTAGCAACTAATGAAAAACTGTTTTTT. Its translation: CASSLDVATNEKLFF.

This chain uses TRBV7-8 with TRBJ2-3; D is uncertain. This CDR3 region has 14 residues. V was cut by 4 bases and J by 4 bases, with 12 bases left in between. Germline lookup yields CDR1 SGHVS and CDR2 FQNEAQ. CDR3 DNA: TGTGCCAGCAGCTCTACGGCCCTCGCAGATACGCAGTATTTT. This translates into CASSSTALADTQYF.

This clonotype came up once. This chain uses TRBV5-6 with TRBJ2-3; 8 bases map to TRBD2. Germline loops: CDR1 SGHDT, CDR2 YYEEEE. J gave up 3 bases and V 3 bases, and 6 bases lay outside the gene matches. The CDR3 has 15 amino acids. The CDR3 is CASSSLADGTDTQYF. The CDR3, as DNA: TGTGCCAGCAGCTCACTAGCGGATGGGACAGATACGCAGTATTTT.

In DNA form, the CDR3 reads TGTGCCAGCAGCTGGGACAATTCGGGGCAGCCCCAGCATTTT. This codes for CASSWDNSGQPQHF. The rearrangement links TRBV6-6 to TRBJ1-5; a weak D match, TRBD1 (6 bases). This CDR3 is 14 amino acids long. V lost 6 bases to trimming and J lost 7 bases, with 16 bases between them. Per the germline V gene, CDR1 is MNHNY and CDR2 is SVGAGI (reference sequence).

This clonotype has only a few counts. The rearrangement joins TRBV5-6 to TRBJ1-5; D ambiguous. V was cut by 5 bases and J by 0 bases, with 33 bases left in between. CDR1 and CDR2 from the germline V gene are SGHDT and YYEEEE. This CDR3 is built from 22 residues. This CDR3 is CASRIPGACGWGTYPSNQPQHF. CDR3 nucleotides: TGTGCCAGCAGGATACCCGGAGCCTGCGGGTGGGGAACCTACCCTAGCAATCAGCCCCAGCATTTT.

The sample holds many counts of this clonotype. The chain links TRBV20-1 to TRBJ2-7; TRBD1 aligns across 11 bases. The CDR3 contains 13 residues. The V gene's germline CDR1 is DFQATT and CDR2 SNEGSKA (reference sequence). V dropped 5 bases and J dropped 4; count of bases not matched to a gene: 4. The CDR3 DNA reads as TGCAGTGCTGACCGGGACAGGGGGTACGAGCAGTACTTC. This sequence encodes CSADRDRGYEQYF.

This clonotype was counted between two and nine times. The chain carries TRBV7-9 and TRBJ2-7, with D uncertain. The germline V and J ends were trimmed by 7 bases and 2 bases, with 18 bases remaining between them. The germline CDR1 and CDR2 sequences are SEHNR and FQNEAQ (reference sequence). CDR3 length equals 15 residues. The CDR3 DNA is TGTGCCAGCACCCAGATTGGTAGCCCCCCCTACGAGCAGTACTTC. Its protein is CASTQIGSPPYEQYF.

The sample holds a few counts of this clonotype. This chain links TRBV6-1 with TRBJ2-5; 10 positions match TRBD2. Germline V gene data show CDR1 as MNHNS and CDR2 as SASEGT. The V and J ends lost 2 bases and 4 bases, in that order; junction bases with no gene match: 10. CDR3 length equals 17 residues. CDR3 sequence (DNA): TGTGCCAGCAGTGAATGGGTCCATAGCGGGAGGCGAGAGACCCAGTACTTC. As protein: CASSEWVHSGRRETQYF.

CDR3 bases: TGTGCCAGCTCACAAGGACAGGGCTCGGTCTACGAGCAGTACTTC. Protein: CASSQGQGSVYEQYF. V usage is TRBV18 and J usage is TRBJ2-7; 8 positions agree with TRBD1. V lost 4 bases to trimming and J lost 3 bases; unmatched junction nucleotides: 8. The CDR3 covers 15 residues. Per germline, CDR1 KGHSH and CDR2 LQKENI.

This clonotype was detected many times. The chain links TRBV29-1 to TRBJ2-3; D is uncertain. CDR3 size: 12 residues. Germline CDR1 reads SQVTM; CDR2 reads ANQGSEA. V was pared by 3 bases and J by 3 bases, with 7 bases between. The chain's CDR3 is CSVEPNTDTQYF. For the CDR3, the DNA is TGCAGCGTTGAGCCAAATACAGATACGCAGTATTTT.

This clonotype was counted once. The chain joins TRBV5-6 to TRBJ2-3; 10 bases map to TRBD2. With V trimmed by 1 base and J by 1 base, 12 bases remained unmatched. The CDR3 contains 19 residues. Germline assignment: CDR1 SGHDT and CDR2 YYEEEE. The CDR3 loop reads CASSLLSLAGAERTDTQYF. In nucleotides, the CDR3 is TGTGCCAGCAGCTTGCTTTCCCTAGCGGGGGCCGAACGCACAGATACGCAGTATTTT.

A few counts support this clonotype. This sequence joins TRBV27 and TRBJ1-1; D uncertain. V was pared by 6 bases and J by 7 bases, with 21 bases between. The CDR3 consists of 15 residues. Germline V gives CDR1 MNHEY, CDR2 SMNVEV (reference sequence). Here the CDR3 reads CASSSLGRVNGEAFF. The CDR3 bases are TGTGCCAGCAGCTCCCTAGGGCGGGTGAACGGTGAAGCTTTCTTT.

In this sample, this clonotype turned up a few times. V and J are TRBV20-1 and TRBJ2-3; 8 nucleotides agree with TRBD1. CDR1 is DFQATT and CDR2 is SNEGSKA in the germline V gene (reference sequence). V lost 5 bases and J lost 11; bases outside the gene matches: 21. The CDR3 consists of 16 residues. The CDR3 here is CSALGRTGPATWGQYF. CDR3 DNA: TGCAGTGCTCTAGGAAGGACAGGGCCTGCGACGTGGGGGCAGTATTTT.

This clonotype has only a few counts. V usage is TRBV24-1 and J usage is TRBJ2-3; 9 bases line up with TRBD2. Germline assignment: CDR1 KGHDR and CDR2 SFDVKD. The CDR3 sequence is 17 residues long. The V gene end was trimmed by 4 bases and the J gene end by 2 bases; junction bases not matched to a gene: 9. CDR3 residues: CATSEMGLAGLTDTQYF. CDR3 nucleotide sequence: TGTGCCACCAGTGAGATGGGGCTAGCGGGGCTCACAGATACGCAGTATTTT.

The chain employs TRBV29-1 and TRBJ2-7, with 11 nucleotides matching TRBD1. Per the germline V gene, CDR1 is SQVTM and CDR2 is ANQGSEA. The length of the CDR3 is 19 residues. Trimming took 0 bases from V and 2 from J; bases not matched to a gene: 15. In DNA form, the CDR3 reads TGCAGCGTTGAAGATAGCTTCGGGGGAAGGGACAGGGGGGCCTACGAGCAGTACTTC. It translates to CSVEDSFGGRDRGAYEQYF.

This clonotype appeared many times. The chain employs TRBV27 and TRBJ1-5; no clear D gene. Germline CDR1 is MNHEY and CDR2 is SMNVEV (reference sequence). The CDR3 runs 13 residues. V lost 1 base to trimming and J lost 3 bases, with 4 bases between them. The CDR3 reads CASSLLNNQPQHF. For the CDR3, the DNA is TGTGCCAGCAGTTTATTGAACAATCAGCCCCAGCATTTT.